This TCR beta chain was sequenced in a study of long-term antiretroviral therapy in people with HIV. For the study at large: The earliest samples came about a decade before the 2015 immediate-ART recommendation.

At the survey level, the v3.0 immunoSEQ assay was run. Sequenced by immunoSEQ multiplex PCR; TCRdb stores in-frame clones only, minus some. Among approximately 5,700 clones, around 80% were seen once, and the ten largest hold roughly a tenth. Germline V gene sequence: CDR1 MDHEN, CDR2 SYDVKM. The CDR3 runs 16 residues. Trimming cost V 3 bases and J 5 bases; bases outside gene matches: 10. Findings and caveats of the study: Whichever time point was examined, clones expanded before ART dominated the repertoire. In samples taken after ART, diversity increased but remained below transplant donor control levels.

As concerns this clone: Its antigen is still unknown.

People in the study who had HIV all got their treatment in the United States. J is TRBJ1-1 and V is TRBV28; 9 bases agree with TRBD1. The material sequenced was unsorted PBMCs, taken 1.8 years before starting antiretroviral therapy. This sequence originates from a man between 40 and 49 years old with HIV. The CDR3 sequence: CASSLVSGTGSTEAFF. The CDR3 region has the DNA TGTGCCAGCAGTTTGGTTTCAGGGACAGGGAGTACTGAAGCTTTCTTT.